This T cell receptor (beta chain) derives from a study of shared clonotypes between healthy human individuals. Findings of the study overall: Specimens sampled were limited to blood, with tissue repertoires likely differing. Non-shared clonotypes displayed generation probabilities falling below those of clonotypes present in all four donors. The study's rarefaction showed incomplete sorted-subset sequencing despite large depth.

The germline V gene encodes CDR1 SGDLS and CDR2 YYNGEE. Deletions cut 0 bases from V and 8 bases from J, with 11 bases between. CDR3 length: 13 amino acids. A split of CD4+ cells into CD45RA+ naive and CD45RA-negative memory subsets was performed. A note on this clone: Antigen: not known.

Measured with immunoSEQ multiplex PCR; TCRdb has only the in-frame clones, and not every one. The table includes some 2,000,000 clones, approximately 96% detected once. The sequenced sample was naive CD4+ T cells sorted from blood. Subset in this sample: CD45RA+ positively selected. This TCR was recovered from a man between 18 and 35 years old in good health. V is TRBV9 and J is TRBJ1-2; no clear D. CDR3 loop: CASSVAGLEGYTF. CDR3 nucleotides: TGTGCCAGCAGCGTAGCAGGCTTGGAGGGCTACACCTTC.